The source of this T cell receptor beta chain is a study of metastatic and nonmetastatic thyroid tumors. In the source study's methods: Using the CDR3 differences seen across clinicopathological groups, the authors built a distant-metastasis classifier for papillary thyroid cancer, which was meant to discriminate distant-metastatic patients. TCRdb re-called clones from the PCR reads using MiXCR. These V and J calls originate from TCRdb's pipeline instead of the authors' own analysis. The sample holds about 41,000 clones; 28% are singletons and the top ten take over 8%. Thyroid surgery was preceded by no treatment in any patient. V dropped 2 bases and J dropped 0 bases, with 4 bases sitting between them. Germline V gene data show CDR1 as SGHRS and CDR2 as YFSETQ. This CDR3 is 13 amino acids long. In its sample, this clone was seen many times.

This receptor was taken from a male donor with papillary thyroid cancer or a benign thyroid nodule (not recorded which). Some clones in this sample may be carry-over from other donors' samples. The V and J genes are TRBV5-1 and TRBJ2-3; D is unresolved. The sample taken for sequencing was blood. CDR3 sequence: CASSFRSTDTQYF. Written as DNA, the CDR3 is TGCGCCAGCAGCTTCAGGAGCACAGATACGCAGTATTTT.